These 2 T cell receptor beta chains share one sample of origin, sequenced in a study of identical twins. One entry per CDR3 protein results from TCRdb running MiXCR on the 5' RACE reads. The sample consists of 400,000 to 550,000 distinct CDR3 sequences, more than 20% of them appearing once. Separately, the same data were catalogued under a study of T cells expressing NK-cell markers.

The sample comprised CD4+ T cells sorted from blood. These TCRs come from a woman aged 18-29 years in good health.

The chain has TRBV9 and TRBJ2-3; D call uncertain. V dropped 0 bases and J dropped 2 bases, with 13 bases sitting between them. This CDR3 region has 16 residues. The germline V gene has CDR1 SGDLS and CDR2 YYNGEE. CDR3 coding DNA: TGTGCCAGCAGCGTAGCTGGCGGCGGTTCCACAGATACGCAGTATTTT. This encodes CASSVAGGGSTDTQYF. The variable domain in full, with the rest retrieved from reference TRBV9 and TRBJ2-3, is DSGVTQTPKHLITATGQRVTLRCSPRSGDLSVYWYQQSLDQGLQFLIQYYNGEERAKGNILERFSAQQFPDLHSELNLSSLELGDSALYFCASSVAGGGSTDTQYFGPGTRLTVL.

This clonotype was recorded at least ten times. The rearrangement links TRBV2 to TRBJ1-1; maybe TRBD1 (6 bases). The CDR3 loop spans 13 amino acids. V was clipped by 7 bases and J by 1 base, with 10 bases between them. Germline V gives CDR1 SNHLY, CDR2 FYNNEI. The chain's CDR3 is CASKGGRNTEAFF. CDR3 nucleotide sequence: TGTGCCAGCAAGGGGGGGCGGAACACTGAAGCTTTCTTT. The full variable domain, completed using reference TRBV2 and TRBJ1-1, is EPEVTQTPSHQVTQMGQEVILRCVPISNHLYFYWYRQILGQKVEFLVSFYNNEISEKSEIFDDQFSVERPDGSNFTLKIRSTKLEDSAMYFCASKGGRNTEAFFGQGTRLTVV.